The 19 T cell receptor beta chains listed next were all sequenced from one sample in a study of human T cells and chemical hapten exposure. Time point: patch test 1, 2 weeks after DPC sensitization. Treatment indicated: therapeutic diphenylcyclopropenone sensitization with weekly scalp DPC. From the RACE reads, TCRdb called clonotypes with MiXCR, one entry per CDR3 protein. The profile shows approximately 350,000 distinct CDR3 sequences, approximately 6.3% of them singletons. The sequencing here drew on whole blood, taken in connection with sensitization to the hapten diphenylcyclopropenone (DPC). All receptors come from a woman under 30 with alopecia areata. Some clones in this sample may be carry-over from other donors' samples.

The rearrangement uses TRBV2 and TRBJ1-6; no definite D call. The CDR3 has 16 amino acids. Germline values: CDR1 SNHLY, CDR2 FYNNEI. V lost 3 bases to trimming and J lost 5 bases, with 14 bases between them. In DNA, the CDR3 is TGTGCCAGCAGTGAGGCTAGGGCCTTGGATAATTCACCCCTCCACTTT. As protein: CASSEARALDNSPLHF.

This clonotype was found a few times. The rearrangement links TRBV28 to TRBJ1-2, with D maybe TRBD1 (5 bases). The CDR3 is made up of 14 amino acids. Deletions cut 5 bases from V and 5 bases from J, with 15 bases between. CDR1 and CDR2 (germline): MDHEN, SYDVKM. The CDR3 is CASSHQGAGYGYTF. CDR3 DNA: TGTGCCAGCAGTCATCAGGGTGCGGGGTATGGCTACACCTTC.

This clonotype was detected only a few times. CDR3 sequence reads: CASSSEASGYSPLHF. CDR3 DNA: TGTGCCAGCAGCTCTGAGGCCAGCGGGTATTCACCCCTCCACTTT. The chain carries TRBV5-4 and TRBJ1-6; no clear D gene. CDR1 and CDR2 from the germline V gene are SGHNT and YYREEE (reference sequence). This CDR3 spans 15 amino acids. Trimming removed 3 bases at V and 8 bases at J, with 15 bases between.

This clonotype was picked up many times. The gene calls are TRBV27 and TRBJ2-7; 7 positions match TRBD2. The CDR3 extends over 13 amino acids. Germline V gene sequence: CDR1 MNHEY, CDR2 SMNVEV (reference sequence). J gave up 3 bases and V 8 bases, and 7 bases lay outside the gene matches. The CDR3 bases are TGTGCCAGCGGGCAGCGGGGTCTCTACGAGCAGTACTTC. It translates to CASGQRGLYEQYF.

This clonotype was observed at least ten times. DNA for the CDR3: TGTGCCAGCAGGTCTCGGACAGACACAGATACGCAGTATTTT. Its translation is CASRSRTDTDTQYF. The chain recombines TRBV12-3 or TRBV12-4 with TRBJ2-3; a possible D gene is TRBD1 (6 bases). The CDR3 sequence is 14 residues long. V gave up 6 bases and J gave up 2 bases, with 12 bases separating them.

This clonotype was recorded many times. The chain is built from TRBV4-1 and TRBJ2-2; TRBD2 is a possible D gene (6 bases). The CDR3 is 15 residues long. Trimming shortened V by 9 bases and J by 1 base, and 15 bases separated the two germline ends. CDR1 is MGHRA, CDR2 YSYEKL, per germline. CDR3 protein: CASQIGRGNTGELFF. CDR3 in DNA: TGCGCCAGTCAAATCGGGCGGGGGAACACCGGGGAGCTGTTTTTT.

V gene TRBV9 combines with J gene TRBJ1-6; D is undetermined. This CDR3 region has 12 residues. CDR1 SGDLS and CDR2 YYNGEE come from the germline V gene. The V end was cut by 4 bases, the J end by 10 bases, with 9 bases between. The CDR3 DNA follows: TGTGCCAGCAGCCCTAAGGGCTCACCCCTCCACTTT. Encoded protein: CASSPKGSPLHF.

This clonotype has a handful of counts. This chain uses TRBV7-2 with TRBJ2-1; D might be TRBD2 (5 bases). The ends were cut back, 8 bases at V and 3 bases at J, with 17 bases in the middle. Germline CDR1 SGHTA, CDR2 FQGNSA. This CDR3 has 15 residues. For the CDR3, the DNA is TGTGCCAGCGGACTGTCCTCGGTTCGCTACAATGAGCAGTTCTTC. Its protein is CASGLSSVRYNEQFF.

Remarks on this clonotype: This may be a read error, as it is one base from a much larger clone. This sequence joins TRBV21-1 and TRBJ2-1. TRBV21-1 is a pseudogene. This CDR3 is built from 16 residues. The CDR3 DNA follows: TGTGCCAGCAGCAAATGTAGGATAGAGTCCTACAATGAGCAGTTCTTC. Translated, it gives CASSKCRIESYNEQFF.

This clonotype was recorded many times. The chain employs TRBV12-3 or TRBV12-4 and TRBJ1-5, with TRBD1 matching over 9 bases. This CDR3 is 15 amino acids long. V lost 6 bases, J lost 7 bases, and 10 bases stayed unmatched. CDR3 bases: TGTGCCAGCAGCCGGGGACAGGGTACAGGACAGCCCCAGCATTTT. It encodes CASSRGQGTGQPQHF.

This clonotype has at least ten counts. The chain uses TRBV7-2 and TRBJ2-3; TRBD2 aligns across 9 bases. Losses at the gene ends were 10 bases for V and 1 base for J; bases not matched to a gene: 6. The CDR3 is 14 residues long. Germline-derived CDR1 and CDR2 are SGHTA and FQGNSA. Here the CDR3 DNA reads TGTGCCATGGAGGCTAGCGGGGGCACAGATACGCAGTATTTT. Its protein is CAMEASGGTDTQYF.

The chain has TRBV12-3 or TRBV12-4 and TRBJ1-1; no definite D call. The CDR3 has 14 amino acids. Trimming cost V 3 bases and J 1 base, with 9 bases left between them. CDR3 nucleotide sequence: TGTGCCAGCAGTTTCAGCGACAAGAACACTGAAGCTTTCTTT. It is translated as CASSFSDKNTEAFF.

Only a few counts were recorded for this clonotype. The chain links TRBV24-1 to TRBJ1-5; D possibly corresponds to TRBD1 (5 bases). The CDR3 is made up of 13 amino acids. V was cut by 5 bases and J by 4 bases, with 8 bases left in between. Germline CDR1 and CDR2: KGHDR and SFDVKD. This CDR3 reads CATSGGMNQPQHF. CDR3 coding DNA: TGTGCCACCAGTGGGGGGATGAATCAGCCCCAGCATTTT.

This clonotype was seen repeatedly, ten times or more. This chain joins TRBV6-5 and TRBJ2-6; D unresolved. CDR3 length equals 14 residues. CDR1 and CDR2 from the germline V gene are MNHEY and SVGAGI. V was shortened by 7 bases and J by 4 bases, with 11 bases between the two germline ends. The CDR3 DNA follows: TGTGCCAGCACCCGACGAGGCGGGGCCAACGTCCTGACTTTC. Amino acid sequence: CASTRRGGANVLTF.

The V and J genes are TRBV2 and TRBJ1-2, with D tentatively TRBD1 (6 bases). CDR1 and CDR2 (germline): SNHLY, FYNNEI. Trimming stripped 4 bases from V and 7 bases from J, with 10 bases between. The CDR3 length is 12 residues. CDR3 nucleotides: TGTGCCAGCAGTGGTGGACAGTTTGGCTACACCTTC. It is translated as CASSGGQFGYTF.

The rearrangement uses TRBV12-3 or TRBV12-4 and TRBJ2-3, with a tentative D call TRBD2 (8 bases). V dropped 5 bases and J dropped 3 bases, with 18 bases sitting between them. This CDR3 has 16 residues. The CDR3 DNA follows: TGTGCCAGCAGTCCAGGGGGACTAGGATTTACAGATACGCAGTATTTT. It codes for CASSPGGLGFTDTQYF.

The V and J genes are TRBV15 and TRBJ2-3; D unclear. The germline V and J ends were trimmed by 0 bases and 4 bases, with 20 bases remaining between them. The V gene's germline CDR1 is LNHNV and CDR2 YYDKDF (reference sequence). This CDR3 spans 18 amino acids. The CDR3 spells CATSRESPSWSNADTQYF. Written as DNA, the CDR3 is TGTGCCACCAGCAGAGAATCCCCCAGCTGGTCTAATGCAGATACGCAGTATTTT.

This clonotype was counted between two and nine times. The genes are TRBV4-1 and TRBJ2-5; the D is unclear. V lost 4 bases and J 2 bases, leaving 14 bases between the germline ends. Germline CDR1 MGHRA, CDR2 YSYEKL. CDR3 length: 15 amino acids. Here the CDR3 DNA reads TGCGCCAGCAGCCCGGCCCCTGTCTTACAAGAGACCCAGTACTTC. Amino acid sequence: CASSPAPVLQETQYF.

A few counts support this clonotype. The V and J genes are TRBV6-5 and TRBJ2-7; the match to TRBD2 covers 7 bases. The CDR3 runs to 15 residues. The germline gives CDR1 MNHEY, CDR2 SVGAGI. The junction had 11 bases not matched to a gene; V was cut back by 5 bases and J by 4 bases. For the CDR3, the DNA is TGTGCCAGCAGTCCGGGGGGAGGGCGTCAATACGAGCAGTACTTC. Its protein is CASSPGGGRQYEQYF.